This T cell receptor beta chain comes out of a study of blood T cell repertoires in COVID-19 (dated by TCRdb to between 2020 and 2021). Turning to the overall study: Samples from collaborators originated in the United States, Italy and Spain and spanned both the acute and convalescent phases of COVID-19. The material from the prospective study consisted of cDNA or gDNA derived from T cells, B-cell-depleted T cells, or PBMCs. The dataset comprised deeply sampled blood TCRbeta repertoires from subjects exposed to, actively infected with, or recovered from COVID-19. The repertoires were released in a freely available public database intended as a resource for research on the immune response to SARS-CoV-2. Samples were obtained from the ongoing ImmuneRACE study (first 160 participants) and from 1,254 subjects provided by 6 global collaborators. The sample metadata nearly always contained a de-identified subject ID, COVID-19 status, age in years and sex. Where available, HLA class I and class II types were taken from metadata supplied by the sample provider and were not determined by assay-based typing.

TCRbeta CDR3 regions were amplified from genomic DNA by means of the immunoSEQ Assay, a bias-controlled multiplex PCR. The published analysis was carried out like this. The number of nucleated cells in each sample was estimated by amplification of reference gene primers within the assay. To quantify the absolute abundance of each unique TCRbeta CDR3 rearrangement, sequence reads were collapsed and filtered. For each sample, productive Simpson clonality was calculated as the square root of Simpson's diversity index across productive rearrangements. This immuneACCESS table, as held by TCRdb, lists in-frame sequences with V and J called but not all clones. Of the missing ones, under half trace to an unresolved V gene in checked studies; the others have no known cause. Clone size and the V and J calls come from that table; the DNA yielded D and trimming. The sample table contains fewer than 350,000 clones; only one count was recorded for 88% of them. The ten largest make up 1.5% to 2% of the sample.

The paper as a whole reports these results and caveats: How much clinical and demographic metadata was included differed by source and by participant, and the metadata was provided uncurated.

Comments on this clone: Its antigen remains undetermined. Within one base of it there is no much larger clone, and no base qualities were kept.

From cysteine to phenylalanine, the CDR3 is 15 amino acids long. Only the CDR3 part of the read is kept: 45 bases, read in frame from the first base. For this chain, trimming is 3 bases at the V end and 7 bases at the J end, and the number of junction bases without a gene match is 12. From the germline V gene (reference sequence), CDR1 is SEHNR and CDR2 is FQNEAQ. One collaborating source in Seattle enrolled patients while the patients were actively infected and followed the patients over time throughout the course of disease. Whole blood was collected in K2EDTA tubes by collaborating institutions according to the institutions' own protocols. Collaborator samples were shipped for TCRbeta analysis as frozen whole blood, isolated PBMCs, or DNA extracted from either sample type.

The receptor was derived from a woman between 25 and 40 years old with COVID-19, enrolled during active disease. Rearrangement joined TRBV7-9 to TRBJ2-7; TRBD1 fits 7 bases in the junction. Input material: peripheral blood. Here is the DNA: TGTGCCAGCAGCTTCGGGTCACAGGGGCTTTTAGAGCAGTACTTC. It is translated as CASSFGSQGLLEQYF.